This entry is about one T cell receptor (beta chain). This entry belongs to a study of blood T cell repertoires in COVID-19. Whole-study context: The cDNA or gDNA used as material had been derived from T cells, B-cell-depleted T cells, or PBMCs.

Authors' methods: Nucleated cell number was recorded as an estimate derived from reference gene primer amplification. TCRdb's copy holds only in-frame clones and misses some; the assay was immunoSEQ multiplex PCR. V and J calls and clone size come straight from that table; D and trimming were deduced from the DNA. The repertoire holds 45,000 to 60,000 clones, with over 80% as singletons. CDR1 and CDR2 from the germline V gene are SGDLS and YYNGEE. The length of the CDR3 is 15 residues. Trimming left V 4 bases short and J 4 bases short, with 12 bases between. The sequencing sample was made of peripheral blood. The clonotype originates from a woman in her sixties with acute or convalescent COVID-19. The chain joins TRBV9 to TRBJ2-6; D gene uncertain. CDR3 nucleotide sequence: TGTGCCAGCAGCCCACAGACCCGCGGGGCCAACGTCCTGACTTTC. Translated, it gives CASSPQTRGANVLTF.